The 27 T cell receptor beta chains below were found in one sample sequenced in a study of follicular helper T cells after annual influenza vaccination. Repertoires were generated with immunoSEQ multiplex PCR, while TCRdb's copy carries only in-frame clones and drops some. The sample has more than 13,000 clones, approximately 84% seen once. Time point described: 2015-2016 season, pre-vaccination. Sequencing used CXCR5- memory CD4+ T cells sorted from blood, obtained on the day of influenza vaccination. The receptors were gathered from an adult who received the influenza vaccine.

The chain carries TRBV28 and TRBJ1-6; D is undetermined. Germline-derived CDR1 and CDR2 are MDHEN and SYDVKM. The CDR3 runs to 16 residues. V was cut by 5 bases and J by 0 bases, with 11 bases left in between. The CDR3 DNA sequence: TGTGCCAGCAGTCCTAGAAATTTCTCCTATAATTCACCCCTCCACTTT. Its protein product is CASSPRNFSYNSPLHF.

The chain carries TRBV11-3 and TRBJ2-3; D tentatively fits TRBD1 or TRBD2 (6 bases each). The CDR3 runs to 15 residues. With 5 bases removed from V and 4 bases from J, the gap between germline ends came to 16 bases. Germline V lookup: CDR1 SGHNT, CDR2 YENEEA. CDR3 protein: CASSLRGGRSDTQYF. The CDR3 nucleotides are TGTGCCAGCAGCCTTCGAGGGGGGCGGTCAGATACGCAGTATTTT.

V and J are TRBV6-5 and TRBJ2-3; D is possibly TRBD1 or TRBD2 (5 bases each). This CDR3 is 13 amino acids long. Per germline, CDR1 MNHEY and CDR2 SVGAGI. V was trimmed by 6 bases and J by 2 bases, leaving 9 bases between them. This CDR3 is CASRRDLTDTQYF. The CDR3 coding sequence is TGTGCCAGCAGACGGGACCTCACAGATACGCAGTATTTT.

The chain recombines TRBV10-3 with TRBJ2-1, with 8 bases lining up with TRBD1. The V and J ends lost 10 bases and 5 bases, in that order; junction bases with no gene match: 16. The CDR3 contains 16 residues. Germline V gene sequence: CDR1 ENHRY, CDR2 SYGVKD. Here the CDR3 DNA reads TGTGCCACCCATCGGGTCAGGGGGCGAAAAAACAATGAGCAGTTCTTC. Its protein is CATHRVRGRKNNEQFF.

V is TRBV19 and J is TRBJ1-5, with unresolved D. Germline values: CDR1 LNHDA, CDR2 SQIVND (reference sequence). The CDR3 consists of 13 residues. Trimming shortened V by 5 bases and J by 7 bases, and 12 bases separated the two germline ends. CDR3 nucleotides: TGTGCCAGTAGTCCCTGGGAAGAACAGCCCCAGCATTTT. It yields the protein CASSPWEEQPQHF.

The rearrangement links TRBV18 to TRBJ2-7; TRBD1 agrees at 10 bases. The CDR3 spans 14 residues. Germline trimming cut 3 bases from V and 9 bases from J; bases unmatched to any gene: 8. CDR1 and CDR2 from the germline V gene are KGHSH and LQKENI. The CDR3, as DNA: TGTGCCAGCTCACCGGGACAGGGGCCGGCGGGGCAGTACTTC. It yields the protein CASSPGQGPAGQYF.

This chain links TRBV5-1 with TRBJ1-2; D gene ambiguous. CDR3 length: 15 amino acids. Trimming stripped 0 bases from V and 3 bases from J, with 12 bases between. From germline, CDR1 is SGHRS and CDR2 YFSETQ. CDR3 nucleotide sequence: TGCGCCAGCAGCTTGGCCGGAGGGTTTGACTATGGCTACACCTTC. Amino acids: CASSLAGGFDYGYTF.

This CDR3 is CASTFRLPTGAQIYTEAFF. The CDR3 region has the DNA TGTGCCAGCACCTTCCGCCTTCCGACAGGCGCACAGATATACACTGAAGCTTTCTTT. This rearrangement joins TRBV2 to TRBJ1-1, with a possible D match to TRBD1 (6 bases). CDR3 size: 19 residues. Germline CDR1 SNHLY, CDR2 FYNNEI. V was trimmed by 7 bases and J by 3 bases, leaving 30 bases between them. The full variable domain, completed using reference TRBV2 and TRBJ1-1, is EPEVTQTPSHQVTQMGQEVILRCVPISNHLYFYWYRQILGQKVEFLVSFYNNEISEKSEIFDDQFSVERPDGSNFTLKIRSTKLEDSAMYFCASTFRLPTGAQIYTEAFFGQGTRLTVV.

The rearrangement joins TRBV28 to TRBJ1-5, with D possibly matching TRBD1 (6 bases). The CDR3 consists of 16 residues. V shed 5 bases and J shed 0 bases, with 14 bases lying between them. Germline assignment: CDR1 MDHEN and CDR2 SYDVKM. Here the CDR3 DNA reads TGTGCCAGCAGTCCGCAAGACAGGACTAGCAATCAGCCCCAGCATTTT. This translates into CASSPQDRTSNQPQHF.

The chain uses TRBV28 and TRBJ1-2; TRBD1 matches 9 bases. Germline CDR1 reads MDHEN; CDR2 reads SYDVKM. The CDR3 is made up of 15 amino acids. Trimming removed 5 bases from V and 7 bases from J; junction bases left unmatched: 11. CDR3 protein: CASSGWDRDRPGYTF. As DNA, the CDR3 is TGTGCCAGCAGTGGATGGGACAGGGACCGCCCTGGCTACACCTTC.

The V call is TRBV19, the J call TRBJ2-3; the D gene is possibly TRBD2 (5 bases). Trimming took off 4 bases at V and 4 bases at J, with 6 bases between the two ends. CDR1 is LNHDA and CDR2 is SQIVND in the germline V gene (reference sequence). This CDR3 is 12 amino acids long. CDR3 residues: CASSRLSDTQYF. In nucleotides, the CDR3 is TGTGCCAGTAGTAGACTATCAGATACGCAGTATTTT.

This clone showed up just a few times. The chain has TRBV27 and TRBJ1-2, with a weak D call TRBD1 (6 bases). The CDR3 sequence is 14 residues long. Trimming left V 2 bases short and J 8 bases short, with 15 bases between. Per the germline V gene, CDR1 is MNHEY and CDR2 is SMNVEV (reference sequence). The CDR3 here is CASSLEGRGRGYTF. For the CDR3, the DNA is TGTGCCAGCAGTTTAGAGGGCAGGGGAAGAGGCTACACCTTC.

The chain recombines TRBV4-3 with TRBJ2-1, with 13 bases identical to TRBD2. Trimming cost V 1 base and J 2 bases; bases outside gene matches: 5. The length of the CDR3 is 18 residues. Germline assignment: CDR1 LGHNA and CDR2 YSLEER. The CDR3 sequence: CASSQGRTSGGAYNEQFF. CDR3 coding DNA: TGCGCCAGCAGCCAAGGGAGAACTAGCGGGGGGGCCTACAATGAGCAGTTCTTC.

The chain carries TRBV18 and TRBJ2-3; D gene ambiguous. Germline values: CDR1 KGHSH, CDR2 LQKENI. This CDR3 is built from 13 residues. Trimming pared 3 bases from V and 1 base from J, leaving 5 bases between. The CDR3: CASSPAGTDTQYF. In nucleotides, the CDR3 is TGTGCCAGCTCACCGGCGGGCACAGATACGCAGTATTTT.

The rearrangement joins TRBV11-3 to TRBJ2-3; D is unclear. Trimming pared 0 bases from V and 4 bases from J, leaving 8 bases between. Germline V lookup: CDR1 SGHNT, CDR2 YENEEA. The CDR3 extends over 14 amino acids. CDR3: CASSLERFADTQYF. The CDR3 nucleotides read TGTGCCAGCAGCTTAGAAAGGTTCGCAGATACGCAGTATTTT. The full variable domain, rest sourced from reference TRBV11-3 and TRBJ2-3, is EAGVVQSPRYKIIEKKQPVAFWCNPISGHNTLYWYLQNLGQGPELLIRYENEEAVDDSQLPKDRFSAERLKGVDSTLKIQPAELGDSAVYLCASSLERFADTQYFGPGTRLTVL.

In nucleotides, the CDR3 is TGCGCCAGCAGCTTGGGCCCCGAGAGGCCTCAAGAGACCCAGTACTTC. As protein: CASSLGPERPQETQYF. The chain links TRBV5-1 to TRBJ2-5; D is undetermined. Trimming removed 0 bases at V and 2 bases at J, with 14 bases between. The CDR3 covers 16 residues. CDR1 SGHRS and CDR2 YFSETQ come from the germline V gene.

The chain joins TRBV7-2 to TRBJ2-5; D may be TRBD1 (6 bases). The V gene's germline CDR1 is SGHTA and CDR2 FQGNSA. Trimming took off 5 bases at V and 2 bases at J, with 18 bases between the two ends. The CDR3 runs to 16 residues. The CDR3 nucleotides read TGTGCCAGCAGCGCTACGGGCAGGGGCCGACAAGAGACCCAGTACTTC. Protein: CASSATGRGRQETQYF.

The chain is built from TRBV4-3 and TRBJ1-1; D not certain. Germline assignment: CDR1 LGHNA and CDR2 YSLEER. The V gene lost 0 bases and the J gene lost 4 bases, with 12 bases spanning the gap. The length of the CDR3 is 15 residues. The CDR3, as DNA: TGCGCCAGCAGCCAAGATCCCCACGCTGGCACTGAAGCTTTCTTT. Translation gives CASSQDPHAGTEAFF.

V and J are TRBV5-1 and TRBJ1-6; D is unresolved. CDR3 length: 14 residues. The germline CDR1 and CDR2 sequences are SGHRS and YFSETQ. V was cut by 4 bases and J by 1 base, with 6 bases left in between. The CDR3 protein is CASSQDSYNSPLHF. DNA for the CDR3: TGCGCCAGCAGCCAGGATTCCTATAATTCACCCCTCCACTTT.

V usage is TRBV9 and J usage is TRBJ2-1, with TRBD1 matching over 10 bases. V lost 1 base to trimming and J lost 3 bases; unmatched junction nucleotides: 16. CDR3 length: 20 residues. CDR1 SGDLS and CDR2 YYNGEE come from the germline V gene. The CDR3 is CASSVIRDRGIVIIYNEQFF. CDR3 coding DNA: TGTGCCAGCAGCGTAATCCGGGACAGGGGAATAGTTATAATCTACAATGAGCAGTTCTTC.

CDR3 amino acids: CASSFDGYEQYF. The CDR3 bases are TGTGCCAGCAGCTTTGACGGCTACGAGCAGTACTTC. This chain uses TRBV5-6 with TRBJ2-7; D not resolved. The CDR3 is 12 amino acids. Germline V CDR1 and CDR2: SGHDT, YYEEEE. V was trimmed by 2 bases and J by 3 bases, leaving 6 bases between them.

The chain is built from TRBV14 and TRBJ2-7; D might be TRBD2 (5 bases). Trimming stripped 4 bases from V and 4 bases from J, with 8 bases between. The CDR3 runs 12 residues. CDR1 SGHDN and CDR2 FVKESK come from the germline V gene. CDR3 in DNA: TGTGCCAGCAGCCGGAGCGGATACGAGCAGTACTTC. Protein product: CASSRSGYEQYF. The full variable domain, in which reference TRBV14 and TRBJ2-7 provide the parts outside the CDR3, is EAGVTQFPSHSVIEKGQTVTLRCDPISGHDNLYWYRRVMGKEIKFLLHFVKESKQDESGMPNNRFLAERTGGTYSTLKVQPAELEDSGVYFCASSRSGYEQYFGPGTRLTVT.

The CDR3 sequence: CASSYSKAGGPNEQFF. For the CDR3, the DNA is TGTGCCAGCAGTTACTCGAAAGCGGGGGGGCCTAATGAGCAGTTCTTC. V and J are TRBV6-6 and TRBJ2-1, with 10 bases fitting TRBD2. The V and J ends lost 0 bases and 7 bases, in that order; junction bases with no gene match: 6. Germline CDR1 is MNHNY and CDR2 is SVGAGI (reference sequence). This CDR3 spans 16 amino acids.

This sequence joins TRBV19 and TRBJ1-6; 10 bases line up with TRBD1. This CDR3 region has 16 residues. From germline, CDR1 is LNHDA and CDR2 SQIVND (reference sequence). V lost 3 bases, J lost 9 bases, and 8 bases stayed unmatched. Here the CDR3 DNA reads TGTGCCAGTAGTATCTGGGGACAGGGGACTGGTTCACCCCTCCACTTT. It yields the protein CASSIWGQGTGSPLHF.

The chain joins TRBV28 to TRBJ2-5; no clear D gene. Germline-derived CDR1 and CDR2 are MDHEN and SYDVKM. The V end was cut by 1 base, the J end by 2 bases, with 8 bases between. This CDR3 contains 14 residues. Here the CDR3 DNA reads TGTGCCAGCAGTTTATCTTCAGTTCAAGAGACCCAGTACTTC. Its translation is CASSLSSVQETQYF. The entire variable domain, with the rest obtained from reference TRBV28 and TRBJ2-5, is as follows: DVKVTQSSRYLVKRTGEKVFLECVQDMDHENMFWYRQDPGLGLRLIYFSYDVKMKEKGDIPEGYSVSREKKERFSLILESASTNQTSMYLCASSLSSVQETQYFGPGTRLLVL.

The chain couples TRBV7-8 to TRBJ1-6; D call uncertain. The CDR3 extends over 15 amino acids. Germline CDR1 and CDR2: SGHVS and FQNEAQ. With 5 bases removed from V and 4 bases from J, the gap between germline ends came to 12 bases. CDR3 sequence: CASSRGETYNSPLHF. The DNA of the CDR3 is TGTGCCAGCAGCCGAGGAGAAACTTATAATTCACCCCTCCACTTT.

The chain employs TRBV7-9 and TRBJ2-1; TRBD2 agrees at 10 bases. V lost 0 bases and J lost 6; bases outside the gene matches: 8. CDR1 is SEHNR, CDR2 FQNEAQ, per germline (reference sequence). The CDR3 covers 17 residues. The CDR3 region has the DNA TGTGCCAGCAGCTTAGCTGGGGCGACTAGCGGGCTCAATGAGCAGTTCTTC. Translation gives CASSLAGATSGLNEQFF.